This T cell receptor beta chain was documented in a study of blood T cell repertoires in COVID-19. Study-level information: Material from acute and convalescent COVID-19 was sourced from the United States, Italy and Spain.

TCRdb's table, derived via immunoSEQ multiplex PCR, lists solely in-frame clones and lacks some. The sample holds approximately 280,000 clones, around 86% seen once. The CDR3 loop spans 15 amino acids. The V segment lost 7 bases and the J segment 4 bases; nucleotides outside the gene matches: 9. Germline values: CDR1 MNHEY, CDR2 SVGAGI. The chain combines TRBV6-5 with TRBJ1-1; 10 positions agree with TRBD1. The sample consisted of PBMCs or T cells enriched from blood (not recorded which). The origin of this receptor is a young woman who had recovered from COVID-19. The CDR3 DNA follows: TGTGCCAGCATTATCGGGACAGGGGCGTCCACTGAAGCTTTCTTT. This translates into CASIIGTGASTEAFF.